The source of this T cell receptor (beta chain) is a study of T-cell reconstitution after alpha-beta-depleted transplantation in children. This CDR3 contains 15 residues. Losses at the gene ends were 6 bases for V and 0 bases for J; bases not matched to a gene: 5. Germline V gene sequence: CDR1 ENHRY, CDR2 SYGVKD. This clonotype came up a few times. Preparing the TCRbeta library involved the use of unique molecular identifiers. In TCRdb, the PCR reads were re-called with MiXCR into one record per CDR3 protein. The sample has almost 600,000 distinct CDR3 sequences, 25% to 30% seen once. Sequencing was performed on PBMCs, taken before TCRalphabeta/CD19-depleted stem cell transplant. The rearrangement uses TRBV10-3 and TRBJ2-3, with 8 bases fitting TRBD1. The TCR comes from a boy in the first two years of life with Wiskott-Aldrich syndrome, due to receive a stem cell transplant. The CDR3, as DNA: TGTGCCATCAGCGGTGGGACAGGCAGCACAGATACGCAGTATTTT. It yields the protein CAISGGTGSTDTQYF.